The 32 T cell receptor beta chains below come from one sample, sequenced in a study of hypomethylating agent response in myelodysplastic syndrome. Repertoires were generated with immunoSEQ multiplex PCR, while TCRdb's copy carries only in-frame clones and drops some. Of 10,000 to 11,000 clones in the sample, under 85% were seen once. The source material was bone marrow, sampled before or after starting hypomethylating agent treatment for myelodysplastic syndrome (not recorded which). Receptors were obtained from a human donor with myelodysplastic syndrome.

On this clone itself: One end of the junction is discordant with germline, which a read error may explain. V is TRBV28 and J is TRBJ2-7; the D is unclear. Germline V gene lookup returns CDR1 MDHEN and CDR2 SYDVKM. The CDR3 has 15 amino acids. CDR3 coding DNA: TGTGCCACCAGTTTAGAAAGGGCAGTCTCCTACGAGCAGTACTTC. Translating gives CATSLERAVSYEQYF.

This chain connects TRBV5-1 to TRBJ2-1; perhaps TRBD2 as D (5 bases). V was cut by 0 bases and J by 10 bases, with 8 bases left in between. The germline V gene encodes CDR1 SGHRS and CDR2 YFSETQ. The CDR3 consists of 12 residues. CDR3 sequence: CASSLDGLEQFF. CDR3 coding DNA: TGCGCCAGCAGCTTGGATGGACTCGAGCAGTTCTTC.

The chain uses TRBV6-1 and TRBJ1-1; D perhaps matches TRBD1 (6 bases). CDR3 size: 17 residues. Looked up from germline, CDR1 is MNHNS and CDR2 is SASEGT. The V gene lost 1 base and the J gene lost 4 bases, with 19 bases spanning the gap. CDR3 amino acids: CASSEGVLGRGLTEAFF. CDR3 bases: TGTGCCAGCAGTGAAGGGGTTCTAGGCAGGGGCCTCACTGAAGCTTTCTTT.

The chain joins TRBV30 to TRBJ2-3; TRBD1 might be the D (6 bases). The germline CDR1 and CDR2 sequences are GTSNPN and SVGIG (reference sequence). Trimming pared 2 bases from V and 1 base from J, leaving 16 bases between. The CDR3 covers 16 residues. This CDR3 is CAWSKRGFGRTDTQYF. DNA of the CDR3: TGTGCCTGGAGTAAAAGGGGGTTTGGGCGCACAGATACGCAGTATTTT. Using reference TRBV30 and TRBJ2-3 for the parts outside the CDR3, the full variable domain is SQTIHQWPATLVQPVGSPLSLECTVEGTSNPNLYWYRQAAGRGLQLLFYSVGIGQISSEVPQNLSASRPQDRQFILSSKKLLLSDSGFYLCAWSKRGFGRTDTQYFGPGTRLTVL.

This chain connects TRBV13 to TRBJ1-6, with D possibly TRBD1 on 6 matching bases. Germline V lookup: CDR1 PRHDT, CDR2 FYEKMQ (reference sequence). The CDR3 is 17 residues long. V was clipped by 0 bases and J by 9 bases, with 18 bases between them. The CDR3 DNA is TGTGCCAGCAGCTTAGGCCCAGGGAGGGGGAGGAGTTCACCCCTCCACTTT. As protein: CASSLGPGRGRSSPLHF.

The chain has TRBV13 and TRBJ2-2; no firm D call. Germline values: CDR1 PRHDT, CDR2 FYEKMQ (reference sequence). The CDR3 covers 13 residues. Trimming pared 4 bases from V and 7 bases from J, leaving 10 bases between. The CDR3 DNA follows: TGTGCCAGCAGCTCAACCGGCATCGGGGAGCTGTTTTTT. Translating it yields CASSSTGIGELFF.

As DNA, the CDR3 is TGTGCCAGCAGGGAGACAGGGTGGACCGGGGAGCTGTTTTTT. It codes for CASRETGWTGELFF. This chain connects TRBV6-4 to TRBJ2-2; the match to TRBD1 covers 7 bases. The junction had 6 bases not matched to a gene; V was cut back by 6 bases and J by 5 bases. Germline CDR1 MRHNA, CDR2 SNTAGT. This CDR3 region has 14 residues.

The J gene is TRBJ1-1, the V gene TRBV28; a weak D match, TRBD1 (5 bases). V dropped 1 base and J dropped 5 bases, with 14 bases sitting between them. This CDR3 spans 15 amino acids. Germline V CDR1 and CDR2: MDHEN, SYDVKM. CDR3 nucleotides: TGTGCCAGCAGTTTATTCGTGACAGCTACAACTGAAGCTTTCTTT. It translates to CASSLFVTATTEAFF. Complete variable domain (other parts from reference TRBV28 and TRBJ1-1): DVKVTQSSRYLVKRTGEKVFLECVQDMDHENMFWYRQDPGLGLRLIYFSYDVKMKEKGDIPEGYSVSREKKERFSLILESASTNQTSMYLCASSLFVTATTEAFFGQGTRLTVV.

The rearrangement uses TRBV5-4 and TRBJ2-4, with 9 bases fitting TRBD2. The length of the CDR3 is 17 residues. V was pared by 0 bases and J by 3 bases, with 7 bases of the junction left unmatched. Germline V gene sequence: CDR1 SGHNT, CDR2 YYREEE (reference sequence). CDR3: CASSLGGREGVKNIQYF. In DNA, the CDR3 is TGTGCCAGCAGCTTGGGGGGGCGGGAGGGTGTCAAAAACATTCAGTACTTC.

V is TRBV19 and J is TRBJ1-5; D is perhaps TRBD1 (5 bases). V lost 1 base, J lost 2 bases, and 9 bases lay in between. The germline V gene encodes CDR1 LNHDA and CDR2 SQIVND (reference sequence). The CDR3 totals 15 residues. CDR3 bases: TGTGCCAGTAGTATAGGGTGGGGGGGCAATCAGCCCCAGCATTTT. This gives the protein CASSIGWGGNQPQHF. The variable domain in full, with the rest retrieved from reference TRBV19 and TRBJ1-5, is DGGITQSPKYLFRKEGQNVTLSCEQNLNHDAMYWYRQDPGQGLRLIYYSQIVNDFQKGDIAEGYSVSREKKESFPLTVTSAQKNPTAFYLCASSIGWGGNQPQHFGDGTRLSIL.

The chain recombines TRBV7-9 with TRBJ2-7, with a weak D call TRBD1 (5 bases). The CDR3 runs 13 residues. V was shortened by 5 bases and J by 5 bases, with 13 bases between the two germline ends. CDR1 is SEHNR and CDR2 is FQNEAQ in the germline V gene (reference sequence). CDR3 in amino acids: CASSKDRYHEQYF. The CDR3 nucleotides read TGTGCCAGCAGCAAAGACAGATACCACGAGCAGTACTTC.

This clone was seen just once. The CDR3 sequence: CASSYYSPTDTQYF. For the CDR3, the DNA is TGTGCCAGCAGTTACTACAGCCCCACAGATACGCAGTATTTT. The chain has TRBV6-5 and TRBJ2-3; D ambiguous. V was pared by 1 base and J by 2 bases, with 7 bases between. The germline gives CDR1 MNHEY, CDR2 SVGAGI. The CDR3 runs 14 residues.

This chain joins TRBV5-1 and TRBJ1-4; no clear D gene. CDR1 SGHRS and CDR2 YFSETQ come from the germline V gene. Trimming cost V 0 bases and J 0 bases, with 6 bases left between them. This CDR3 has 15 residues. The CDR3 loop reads CASSLAQATNEKLFF. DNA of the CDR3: TGCGCCAGCAGCTTGGCGCAGGCAACTAATGAAAAACTGTTTTTT.

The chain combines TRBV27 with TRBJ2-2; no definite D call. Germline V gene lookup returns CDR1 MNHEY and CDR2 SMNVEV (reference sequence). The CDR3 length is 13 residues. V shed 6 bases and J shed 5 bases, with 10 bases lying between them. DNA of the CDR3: TGTGCCAGCAGGTTGGCCGGTACCGGGGAGCTGTTTTTT. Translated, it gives CASRLAGTGELFF.

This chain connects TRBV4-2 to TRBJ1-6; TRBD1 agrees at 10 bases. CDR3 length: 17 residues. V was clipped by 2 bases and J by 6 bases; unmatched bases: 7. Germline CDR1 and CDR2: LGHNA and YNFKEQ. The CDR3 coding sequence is TGTGCCAGCAGCCAAACCCGACAGGGGGCAGTTAATTCACCCCTCCACTTT. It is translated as CASSQTRQGAVNSPLHF.

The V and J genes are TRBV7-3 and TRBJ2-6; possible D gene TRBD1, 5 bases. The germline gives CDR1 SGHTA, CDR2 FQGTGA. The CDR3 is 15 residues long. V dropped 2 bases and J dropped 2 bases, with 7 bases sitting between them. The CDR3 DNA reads TGTGCCAGCAGCTTAGGCAGGGCTGGGGCCAACGTCCTGACTTTC. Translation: CASSLGRAGANVLTF. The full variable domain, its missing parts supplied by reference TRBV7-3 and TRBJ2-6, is GAGVSQTPSNKVTEKGKYVELRCDPISGHTALYWYRQSLGQGPEFLIYFQGTGAADDSGLPNDRFFAVRPEGSVSTLKIQRTERGDSAVYLCASSLGRAGANVLTFGAGSRLTVL.

The CDR3 nucleotides are TGTGCCAGCAGCCAAGACCATCCCGGGGCCTACGAGCAGTACTTC. This gives the protein CASSQDHPGAYEQYF. This sequence joins TRBV4-2 and TRBJ2-5; possibly TRBD2 for D (5 bases). The DNA end is more similar to TRBJ2-7, so the J call may be wrong. The CDR3 consists of 15 residues. The germline gives CDR1 LGHNA, CDR2 YNFKEQ.

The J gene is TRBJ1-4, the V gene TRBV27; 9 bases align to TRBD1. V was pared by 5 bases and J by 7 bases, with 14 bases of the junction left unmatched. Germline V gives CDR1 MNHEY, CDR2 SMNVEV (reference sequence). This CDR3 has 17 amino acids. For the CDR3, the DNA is TGTGCCAGCAGTCCTCTCTTTAGGACAGGGGAAATTGAAAAACTGTTTTTT. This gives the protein CASSPLFRTGEIEKLFF.

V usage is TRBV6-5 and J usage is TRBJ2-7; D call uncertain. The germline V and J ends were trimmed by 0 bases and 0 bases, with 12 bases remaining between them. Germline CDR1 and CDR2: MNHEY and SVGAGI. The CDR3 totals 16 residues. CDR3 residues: CASSYSSLGSSYEQYF. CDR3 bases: TGTGCCAGCAGTTACTCGTCTCTCGGAAGCTCCTACGAGCAGTACTTC.

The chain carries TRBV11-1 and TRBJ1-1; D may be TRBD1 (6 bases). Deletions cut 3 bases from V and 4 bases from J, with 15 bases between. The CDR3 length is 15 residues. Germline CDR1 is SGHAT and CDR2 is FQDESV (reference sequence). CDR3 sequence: CASSFGGAGVTEAFF. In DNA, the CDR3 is TGTGCCAGCAGCTTTGGGGGGGCCGGGGTCACTGAAGCTTTCTTT.

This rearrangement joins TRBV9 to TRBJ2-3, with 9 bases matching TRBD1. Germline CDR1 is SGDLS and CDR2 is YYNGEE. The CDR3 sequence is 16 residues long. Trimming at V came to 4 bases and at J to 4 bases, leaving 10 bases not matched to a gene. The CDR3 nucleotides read TGTGCCAGCAGCACCCCACAGGGGGCGCTCGCAGATACGCAGTATTTT. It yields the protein CASSTPQGALADTQYF.

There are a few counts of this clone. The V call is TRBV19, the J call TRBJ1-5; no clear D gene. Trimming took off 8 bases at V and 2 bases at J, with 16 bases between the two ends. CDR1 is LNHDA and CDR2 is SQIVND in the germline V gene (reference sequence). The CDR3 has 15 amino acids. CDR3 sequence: CASSFRTSGNQPQHF. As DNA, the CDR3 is TGTGCCAGTTCATTCCGGACGAGTGGCAATCAGCCCCAGCATTTT. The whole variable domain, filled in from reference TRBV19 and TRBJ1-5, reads DGGITQSPKYLFRKEGQNVTLSCEQNLNHDAMYWYRQDPGQGLRLIYYSQIVNDFQKGDIAEGYSVSREKKESFPLTVTSAQKNPTAFYLCASSFRTSGNQPQHFGDGTRLSIL.

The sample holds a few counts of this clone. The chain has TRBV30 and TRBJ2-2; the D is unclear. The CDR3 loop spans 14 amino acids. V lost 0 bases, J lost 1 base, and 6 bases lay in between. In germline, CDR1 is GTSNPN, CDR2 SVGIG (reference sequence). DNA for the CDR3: TGTGCCTGGAGTGTCGCCAGGAACACCGGGGAGCTGTTTTTT. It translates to CAWSVARNTGELFF.

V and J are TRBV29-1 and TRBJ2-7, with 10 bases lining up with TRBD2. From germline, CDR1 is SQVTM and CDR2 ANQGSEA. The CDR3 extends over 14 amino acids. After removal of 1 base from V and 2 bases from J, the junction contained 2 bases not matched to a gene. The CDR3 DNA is TGCAGCGTTGAAGCTAGCGGGAGCCCCTACGAGCAGTACTTC. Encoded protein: CSVEASGSPYEQYF.

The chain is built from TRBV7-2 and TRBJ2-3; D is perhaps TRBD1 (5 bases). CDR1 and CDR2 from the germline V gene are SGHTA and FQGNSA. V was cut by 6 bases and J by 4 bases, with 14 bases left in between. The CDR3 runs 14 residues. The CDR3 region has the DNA TGTGCCAGCAGTCTCGGGCAGGGCGCAGATACGCAGTATTTT. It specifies CASSLGQGADTQYF.

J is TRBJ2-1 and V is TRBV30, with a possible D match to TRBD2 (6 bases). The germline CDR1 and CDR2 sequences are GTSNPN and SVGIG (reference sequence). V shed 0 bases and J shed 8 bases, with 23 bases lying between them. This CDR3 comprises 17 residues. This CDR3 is CAWSVRLGKRWEDEQFF. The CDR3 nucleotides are TGTGCCTGGAGTGTACGACTCGGGAAGAGATGGGAGGATGAGCAGTTCTTC.

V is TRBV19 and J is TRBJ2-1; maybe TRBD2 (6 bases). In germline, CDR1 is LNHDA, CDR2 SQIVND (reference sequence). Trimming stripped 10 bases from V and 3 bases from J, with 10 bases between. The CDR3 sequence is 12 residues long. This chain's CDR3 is CATWGGYNEQFF. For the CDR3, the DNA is TGTGCCACTTGGGGAGGCTACAATGAGCAGTTCTTC.

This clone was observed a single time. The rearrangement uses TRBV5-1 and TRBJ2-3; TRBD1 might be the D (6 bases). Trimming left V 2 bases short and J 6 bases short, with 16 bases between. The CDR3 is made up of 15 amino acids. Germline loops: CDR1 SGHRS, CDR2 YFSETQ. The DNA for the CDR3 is TGCGCCAGCAGCTTCGAACAGGGTTTAGTGGATACGCAGTATTTT. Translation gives CASSFEQGLVDTQYF.

CDR3 protein: CASSPIGLAGGDEQFF. CDR3 DNA sequence: TGTGCCAGCAGTCCCATCGGACTAGCGGGAGGAGATGAGCAGTTCTTC. V gene TRBV27 combines with J gene TRBJ2-1, with 14 positions matching TRBD2. CDR3 length equals 16 residues. The V gene's germline CDR1 is MNHEY and CDR2 SMNVEV (reference sequence). Germline trimming cut 5 bases from V and 8 bases from J; bases unmatched to any gene: 8.

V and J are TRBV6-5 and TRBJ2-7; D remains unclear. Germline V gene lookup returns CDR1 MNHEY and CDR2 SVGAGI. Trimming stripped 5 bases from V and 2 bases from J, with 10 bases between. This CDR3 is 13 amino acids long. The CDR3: CASSDPGTYEQYF. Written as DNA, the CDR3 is TGTGCCAGCAGTGACCCGGGCACCTACGAGCAGTACTTC.

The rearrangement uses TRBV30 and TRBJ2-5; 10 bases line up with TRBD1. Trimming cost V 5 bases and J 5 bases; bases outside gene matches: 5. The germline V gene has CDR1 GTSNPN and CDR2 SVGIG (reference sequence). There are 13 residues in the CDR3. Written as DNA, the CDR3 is TGTGCCTGGGACAGGGGGCAGGTGGAGACCCAGTACTTC. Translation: CAWDRGQVETQYF.

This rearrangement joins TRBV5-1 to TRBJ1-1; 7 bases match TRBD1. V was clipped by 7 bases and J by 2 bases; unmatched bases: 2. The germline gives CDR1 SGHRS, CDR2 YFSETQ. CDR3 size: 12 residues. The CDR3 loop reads CASQGGNTEAFF. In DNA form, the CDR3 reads TGCGCCAGCCAGGGGGGTAACACTGAAGCTTTCTTT.